This T cell receptor (beta chain) emerged from a study of vaccination and CD4 T cells after COVID-19. Across the whole study: Convalescent persons amounted to six males plus four females, two of whom were Hispanic. Notes on the study in general: Median SARS-CoV-2-reactive clonotype numbers went up from roughly 19 to 38, but not significantly.

Oncomine TCR Beta short-read sequencing was applied to DNA from cultured CD4+ T cells. TCRdb reprocessed the PCR reads via MiXCR and lists one record per CDR3 protein. The sample contains some 9,300 distinct CDR3 sequences, roughly 44% of which appear only once. This clonotype was seen more than once but under ten times. Antigen specificity is unknown. CDR1 is DFQATT, CDR2 SNEGSKA, per germline (reference sequence). V lost 2 bases, J lost 1 base, and 16 bases stayed unmatched. The CDR3 sequence is 20 residues long. The treatment denotes: approximately 10-day PBMC culture with coronavirus spike peptide pools or control peptides (ViraFEST assay). After expanding antigen-specific T cells with peptide pools, ViraFEST sequenced their TCRs.

This TCR came from a human donor who had recovered from COVID-19. The specimen sequenced was CD4+ T cells from blood, cultured in vitro. The chain carries TRBV20-1 and TRBJ2-2; 10 bases match TRBD1. Here the CDR3 reads CSARPRPGQGVLGNTGELFF. The CDR3 DNA is TGCAGTGCTAGACCCCGCCCAGGACAGGGGGTTTTAGGGAACACCGGGGAGCTGTTTTTT.